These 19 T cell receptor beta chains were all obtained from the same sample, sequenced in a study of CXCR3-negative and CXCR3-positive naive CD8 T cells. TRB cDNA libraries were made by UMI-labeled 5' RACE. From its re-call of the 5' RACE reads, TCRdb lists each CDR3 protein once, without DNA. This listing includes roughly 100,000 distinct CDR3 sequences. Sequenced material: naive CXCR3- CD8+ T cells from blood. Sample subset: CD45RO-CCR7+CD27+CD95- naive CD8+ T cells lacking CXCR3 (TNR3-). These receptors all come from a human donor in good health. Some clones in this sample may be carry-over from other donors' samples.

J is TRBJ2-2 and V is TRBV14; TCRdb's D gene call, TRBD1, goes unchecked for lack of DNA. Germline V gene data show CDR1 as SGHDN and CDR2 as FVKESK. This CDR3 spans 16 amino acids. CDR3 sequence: CASSQRQVPNTGELFF.

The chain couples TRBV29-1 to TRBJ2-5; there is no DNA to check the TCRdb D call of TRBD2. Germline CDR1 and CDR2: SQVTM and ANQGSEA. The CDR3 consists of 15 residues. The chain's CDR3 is CSVEGGGLVGETQYF.

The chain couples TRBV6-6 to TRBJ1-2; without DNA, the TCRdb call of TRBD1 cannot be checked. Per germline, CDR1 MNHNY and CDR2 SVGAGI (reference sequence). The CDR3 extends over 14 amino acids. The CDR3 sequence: CASSPEDRVGGYTF.

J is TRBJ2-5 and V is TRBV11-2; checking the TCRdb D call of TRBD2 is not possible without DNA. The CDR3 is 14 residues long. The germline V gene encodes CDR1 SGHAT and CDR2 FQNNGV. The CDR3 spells CASIGEGYQETQYF. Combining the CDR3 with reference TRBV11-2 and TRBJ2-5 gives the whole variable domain EAGVAQSPRYKIIEKRQSVAFWCNPISGHATLYWYQQILGQGPKLLIQFQNNGVVDDSQLPKDRFSAERLKGVDSTLKIQPAKLEDSAVYLCASIGEGYQETQYFGPGTRLLVL.

The chain's CDR3 is CSVEDKNIQYF. This chain links TRBV29-1 with TRBJ2-4. The CDR3 covers 11 residues. The germline V gene has CDR1 SQVTM and CDR2 ANQGSEA.

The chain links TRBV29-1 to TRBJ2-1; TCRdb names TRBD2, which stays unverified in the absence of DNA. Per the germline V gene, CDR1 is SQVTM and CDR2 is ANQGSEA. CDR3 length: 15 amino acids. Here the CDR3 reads CSVEQRGAAADEQFF.

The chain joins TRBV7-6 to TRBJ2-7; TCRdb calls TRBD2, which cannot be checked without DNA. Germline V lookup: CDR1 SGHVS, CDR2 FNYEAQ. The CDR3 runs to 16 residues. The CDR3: CASSLEVAIHGYEQYF.

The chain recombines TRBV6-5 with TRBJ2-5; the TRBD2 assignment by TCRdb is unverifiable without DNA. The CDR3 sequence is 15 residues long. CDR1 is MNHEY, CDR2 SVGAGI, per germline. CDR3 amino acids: CASSPGSALQETQYF.

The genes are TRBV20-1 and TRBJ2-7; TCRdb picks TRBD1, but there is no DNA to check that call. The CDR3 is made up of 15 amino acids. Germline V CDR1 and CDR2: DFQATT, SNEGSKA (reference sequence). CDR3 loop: CSARDQVAGVYEQYF.

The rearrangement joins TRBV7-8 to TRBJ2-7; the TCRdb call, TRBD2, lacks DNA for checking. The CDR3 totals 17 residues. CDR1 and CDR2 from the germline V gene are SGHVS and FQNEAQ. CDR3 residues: CASSAGLAGAITYEQYF. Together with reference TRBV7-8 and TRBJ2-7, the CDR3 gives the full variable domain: GAGVSQSPRYKVAKRGQDVALRCDPISGHVSLFWYQQALGQGPEFLTYFQNEAQLDKSGLPSDRFFAERPEGSVSTLKIQRTQQEDSAVYLCASSAGLAGAITYEQYFGPGTRLTVT.

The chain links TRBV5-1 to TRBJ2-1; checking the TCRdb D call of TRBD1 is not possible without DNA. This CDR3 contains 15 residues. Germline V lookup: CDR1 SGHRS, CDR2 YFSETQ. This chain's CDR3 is CASSPTGEDYNEQFF.

CDR3 residues: CSVEDRGQLSYEQYF. The chain joins TRBV29-1 to TRBJ2-7; TCRdb lists TRBD2, though no DNA is available to test this call. CDR1 SQVTM and CDR2 ANQGSEA come from the germline V gene. The CDR3 is 15 residues long.

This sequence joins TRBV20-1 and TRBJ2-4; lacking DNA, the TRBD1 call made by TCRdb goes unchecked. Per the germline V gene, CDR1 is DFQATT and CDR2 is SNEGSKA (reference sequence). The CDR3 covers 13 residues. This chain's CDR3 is CSAENRVEGIQYF.

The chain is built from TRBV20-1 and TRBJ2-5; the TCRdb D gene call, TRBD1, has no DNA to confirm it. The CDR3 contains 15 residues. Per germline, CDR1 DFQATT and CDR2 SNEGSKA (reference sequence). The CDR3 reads CSASNFQDTRIAQYF.

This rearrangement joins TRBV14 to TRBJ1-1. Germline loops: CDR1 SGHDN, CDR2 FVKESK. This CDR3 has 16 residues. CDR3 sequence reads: CASSQVPQWGNTEAFF.

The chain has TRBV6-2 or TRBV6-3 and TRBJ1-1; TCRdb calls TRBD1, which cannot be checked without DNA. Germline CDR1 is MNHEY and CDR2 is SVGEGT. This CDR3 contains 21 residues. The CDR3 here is CASSYRQGGPLSQPLWTEAFF.

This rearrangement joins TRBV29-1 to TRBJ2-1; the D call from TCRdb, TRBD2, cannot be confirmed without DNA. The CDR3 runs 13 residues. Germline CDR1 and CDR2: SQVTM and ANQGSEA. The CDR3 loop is CSVEGLAGDEQFF.

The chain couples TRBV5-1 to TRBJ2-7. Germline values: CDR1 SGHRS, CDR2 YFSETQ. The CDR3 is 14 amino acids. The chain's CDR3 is CASSLYGLSYEQYF.

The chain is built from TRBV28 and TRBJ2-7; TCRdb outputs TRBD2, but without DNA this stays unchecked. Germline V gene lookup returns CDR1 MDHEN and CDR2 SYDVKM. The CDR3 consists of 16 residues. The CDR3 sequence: CASSLGASGNFYEQYF.